The 28 T cell receptor beta chains in this list originate from one sample, sequenced in a study of shared clonotypes between healthy human individuals. Sequencing used immunoSEQ multiplex PCR; TCRdb keeps in-frame clones, though not all of them. The sample lists around 1.5 million clones, about 98% occurring once. Sequencing was done on a sample of naive CD4+ T cells sorted from blood. Subset described: CD45RA+ positively selected. These receptors all come from a man younger than 45 in good health.

The chain links TRBV11-2 to TRBJ1-2; D not certain. This CDR3 is built from 14 residues. The V and J ends lost 5 bases and 2 bases respectively, with 12 bases between them. Germline V gene sequence: CDR1 SGHAT, CDR2 FQNNGV. The CDR3 region is CASSPLPVNYGYTF. CDR3 nucleotide sequence: TGTGCCAGCAGCCCCCTGCCGGTCAACTATGGCTACACCTTC.

V usage is TRBV4-1 and J usage is TRBJ2-1; D gene ambiguous. This CDR3 is built from 14 residues. Trimming cost V 4 bases and J 5 bases, with 12 bases left between them. Germline-derived CDR1 and CDR2 are MGHRA and YSYEKL. The CDR3 here is CASSLTQLNNEQFF. CDR3 DNA sequence: TGCGCCAGCAGCCTTACTCAACTGAACAATGAGCAGTTCTTC.

J is TRBJ1-3 and V is TRBV14; TRBD1 aligns across 7 bases. The J segment lost 6 bases and the V segment lost 8 bases, leaving 10 bases of the junction unmatched. CDR1 and CDR2 (germline): SGHDN, FVKESK. The CDR3 has 14 amino acids. The CDR3 here is CASGPGQRLNTIYF. CDR3 nucleotides: TGTGCCAGCGGACCGGGACAGCGCTTAAACACCATATATTTT. Full variable domain (rest looked up from reference TRBV14 and TRBJ1-3): EAGVTQFPSHSVIEKGQTVTLRCDPISGHDNLYWYRRVMGKEIKFLLHFVKESKQDESGMPNNRFLAERTGGTYSTLKVQPAELEDSGVYFCASGPGQRLNTIYFGEGSWLTVV.

The J gene is TRBJ1-2, the V gene TRBV4-1; a possible D gene is TRBD1 (6 bases). CDR1 is MGHRA and CDR2 is YSYEKL in the germline V gene. The CDR3 is 15 residues long. V lost 0 bases and J 2 bases, leaving 10 bases between the germline ends. CDR3 protein: CASSQERGSNYGYTF. CDR3 DNA sequence: TGCGCCAGCAGCCAAGAGAGGGGGTCGAACTATGGCTACACCTTC.

V and J are TRBV10-1 and TRBJ2-3; 8 bases are shared with TRBD2. Germline lookup yields CDR1 WNHNN and CDR2 SYGVQD (reference sequence). The V and J ends lost 0 bases and 4 bases, in that order; junction bases with no gene match: 15. The CDR3 length is 19 residues. CDR3 amino acids: CASSESRGGRPSISDTQYF. As DNA, the CDR3 is TGCGCCAGCAGTGAGTCGAGGGGCGGGAGGCCGTCGATTTCAGATACGCAGTATTTT.

The chain employs TRBV19 and TRBJ2-1; TRBD1 matches 11 bases. V was clipped by 5 bases and J by 6 bases; unmatched bases: 6. Germline assignment: CDR1 LNHDA and CDR2 SQIVND (reference sequence). There are 15 residues in the CDR3. The CDR3 DNA reads as TGTGCCAGTAGTGGAACCGGGACAGGGGGCAATGAGCAGTTCTTC. Translating it yields CASSGTGTGGNEQFF.

The V gene is TRBV28, the J gene TRBJ2-7; 10 bases fit TRBD2. V dropped 4 bases and J dropped 11; count of bases not matched to a gene: 2. The CDR3 sequence is 11 residues long. From germline, CDR1 is MDHEN and CDR2 SYDVKM. This CDR3 reads CASSSGTSEYF. CDR3 DNA: TGTGCCAGCAGTTCGGGGACTAGCGAGTACTTC.

The V call is TRBV14, the J call TRBJ2-3; maybe TRBD1 (6 bases). V was clipped by 6 bases and J by 0 bases, with 10 bases between them. The V gene's germline CDR1 is SGHDN and CDR2 FVKESK. The CDR3 extends over 14 amino acids. CDR3 in DNA: TGTGCCAGCAGGAACGGGACAAGCACAGATACGCAGTATTTT. The encoded protein is CASRNGTSTDTQYF. The entire variable domain, with the rest obtained from reference TRBV14 and TRBJ2-3, is as follows: EAGVTQFPSHSVIEKGQTVTLRCDPISGHDNLYWYRRVMGKEIKFLLHFVKESKQDESGMPNNRFLAERTGGTYSTLKVQPAELEDSGVYFCASRNGTSTDTQYFGPGTRLTVL.

The chain recombines TRBV7-8 with TRBJ2-7; 10 bases fit TRBD2. Germline V gene lookup returns CDR1 SGHVS and CDR2 FQNEAQ. V lost 2 bases and J lost 7; bases outside the gene matches: 5. The CDR3 spans 14 residues. The CDR3 sequence: CASSLLAGVGEQYF. The CDR3 DNA reads as TGTGCCAGCAGCTTACTAGCGGGAGTGGGGGAGCAGTACTTC.

The chain carries TRBV5-1 and TRBJ2-4; perhaps TRBD2 as D (6 bases). CDR3 length: 16 residues. Germline assignment: CDR1 SGHRS and CDR2 YFSETQ. Trimming cost V 4 bases and J 0 bases, with 14 bases left between them. The CDR3 region has the DNA TGCGCCAGCAGCCCCACTAGCCCTCTAGCCAAAAACATTCAGTACTTC. It translates to CASSPTSPLAKNIQYF. Combining the CDR3 with reference TRBV5-1 and TRBJ2-4 gives the whole variable domain KAGVTQTPRYLIKTRGQQVTLSCSPISGHRSVSWYQQTPGQGLQFLFEYFSETQRNKGNFPGRFSGRQFSNSRSEMNVSTLELGDSALYLCASSPTSPLAKNIQYFGAGTRLSVL.

J is TRBJ2-6 and V is TRBV5-1, with D hard to call. V was trimmed by 5 bases and J by 0 bases, leaving 12 bases between them. Germline assignment: CDR1 SGHRS and CDR2 YFSETQ. The CDR3 runs to 16 residues. CDR3 nucleotides: TGCGCCAGCAGGGAGACAATCCGCTCTGGGGCCAACGTCCTGACTTTC. Amino acids: CASRETIRSGANVLTF.

This chain uses TRBV28 with TRBJ2-7; 12 bases agree with TRBD2. This CDR3 is 19 amino acids long. The V segment lost 2 bases and the J segment 0 bases; nucleotides outside the gene matches: 11. Per germline, CDR1 MDHEN and CDR2 SYDVKM. The CDR3 DNA follows: TGTGCCAGCAGTTTAACTCCGGGACTAGCGGGCTACAGCTCCTACGAGCAGTACTTC. Protein product: CASSLTPGLAGYSSYEQYF.

This chain connects TRBV19 to TRBJ1-4; 7 nucleotides line up with TRBD1. Trimming took 6 bases from V and 7 from J; bases not matched to a gene: 8. Per the germline V gene, CDR1 is LNHDA and CDR2 is SQIVND (reference sequence). This CDR3 is 14 amino acids long. CDR3 residues: CASREQGNGEKLFF. For the CDR3, the DNA is TGTGCCAGTAGAGAACAGGGGAATGGTGAAAAACTGTTTTTT.

This clone was detected once. The chain joins TRBV19 to TRBJ2-2, with TRBD2 matching 8 bases. CDR1 is LNHDA, CDR2 SQIVND, per germline (reference sequence). V was pared by 3 bases and J by 5 bases, with 8 bases of the junction left unmatched. This CDR3 spans 16 amino acids. CDR3 amino acids: CASSIQTSGGTGELFF. For the CDR3, the DNA is TGTGCCAGTAGTATCCAAACTAGCGGCGGTACCGGGGAGCTGTTTTTT. Supplemented by reference TRBV19 and TRBJ2-2, the full variable domain reads DGGITQSPKYLFRKEGQNVTLSCEQNLNHDAMYWYRQDPGQGLRLIYYSQIVNDFQKGDIAEGYSVSREKKESFPLTVTSAQKNPTAFYLCASSIQTSGGTGELFFGEGSRLTVL.

The rearrangement joins TRBV5-1 to TRBJ2-7, with D unclear. The CDR3 contains 13 residues. In germline, CDR1 is SGHRS, CDR2 YFSETQ. V dropped 2 bases and J dropped 3 bases, with 9 bases sitting between them. Here the CDR3 DNA reads TGCGCCAGCAGCTTCTTAGGGAACTACGAGCAGTACTTC. Translated: CASSFLGNYEQYF.

The chain recombines TRBV9 with TRBJ2-1; 9 positions agree with TRBD1. Trimming cost V 6 bases and J 1 base; bases outside gene matches: 5. Germline CDR1 SGDLS, CDR2 YYNGEE. CDR3 size: 15 residues. This CDR3 reads CASNRQGVSYNEQFF. CDR3 nucleotide sequence: TGTGCCAGCAACCGACAGGGGGTATCCTACAATGAGCAGTTCTTC. Complete variable domain (other parts from reference TRBV9 and TRBJ2-1): DSGVTQTPKHLITATGQRVTLRCSPRSGDLSVYWYQQSLDQGLQFLIQYYNGEERAKGNILERFSAQQFPDLHSELNLSSLELGDSALYFCASNRQGVSYNEQFFGPGTRLTVL.

The CDR3 DNA follows: TGTGCCAGCTCACCACGTCCGGTGCAGAACACTGAAGCTTTCTTT. Its protein product is CASSPRPVQNTEAFF. The chain links TRBV18 to TRBJ1-1; D unresolved. V was clipped by 1 base and J by 1 base, with 10 bases between them. Germline CDR1 and CDR2: KGHSH and LQKENI. CDR3 size: 15 residues.

The chain joins TRBV25-1 to TRBJ1-1; D not resolved. V lost 9 bases and J lost 4, with 9 bases in between. CDR3 length: 11 residues. The germline CDR1 and CDR2 sequences are MGHDK and SYGVNS. In nucleotides, the CDR3 is TGTGCCAGTTCAGGATTCACTGAAGCTTTCTTT. Translated, it gives CASSGFTEAFF. Based on the CDR3 plus reference TRBV25-1 and TRBJ1-1, the full variable domain is EADIYQTPRYLVIGTGKKITLECSQTMGHDKMYWYQQDPGMELHLIHYSYGVNSTEKGDLSSESTVSRIRTEHFPLTLESARPSHTSQYLCASSGFTEAFFGQGTRLTVV.

CDR3 in amino acids: CATSRGPWGEWGNEQFF. CDR3 nucleotides: TGTGCCACCAGCAGAGGCCCCTGGGGGGAGTGGGGCAATGAGCAGTTCTTC. The rearrangement joins TRBV15 to TRBJ2-1, with D tentatively TRBD2 (6 bases). CDR3 size: 17 residues. Germline V gene lookup returns CDR1 LNHNV and CDR2 YYDKDF (reference sequence). V was clipped by 1 base and J by 6 bases, with 19 bases between them.

The chain uses TRBV6-6 and TRBJ2-1; 8 nucleotides align to TRBD2. The CDR3 loop spans 15 amino acids. Germline V lookup: CDR1 MNHNY, CDR2 SVGAGI (reference sequence). V was clipped by 6 bases and J by 0 bases; unmatched bases: 4. The DNA of the CDR3 is TGTGCCAGCAGCCTAAGCGGGAGCTCCTACAATGAGCAGTTCTTC. It codes for CASSLSGSSYNEQFF.

The chain has TRBV20-1 and TRBJ2-1; D is possibly TRBD1 (6 bases). CDR3 length: 11 residues. Germline lookup yields CDR1 DFQATT and CDR2 SNEGSKA (reference sequence). Trimming removed 8 bases at V and 4 bases at J, with 9 bases between. The DNA of the CDR3 is TGCAGTTGTCAGGGGTACAATGAGCAGTTCTTC. Its protein product is CSCQGYNEQFF.

This clone was detected only once. The V gene is TRBV11-3, the J gene TRBJ2-3; perhaps TRBD2 as D (6 bases). There are 15 residues in the CDR3. V gave up 1 base and J gave up 5 bases, with 13 bases separating them. Germline V CDR1 and CDR2: SGHNT, YENEEA. As DNA, the CDR3 is TGTGCCAGCAGCTTAGCGAGAACAGCGGGAGATACGCAGTATTTT. Translating gives CASSLARTAGDTQYF.

The chain uses TRBV28 and TRBJ2-5; TRBD2 might be the D (5 bases). Trimming removed 5 bases at V and 5 bases at J, with 9 bases between. The CDR3 has 12 residues. CDR1 MDHEN and CDR2 SYDVKM come from the germline V gene. The CDR3 DNA follows: TGTGCCAGCAGTGAGCGGTGGGAGACCCAGTACTTC. This codes for CASSERWETQYF.

In nucleotides, the CDR3 is TGTGCCAGCAGTACCGGGACGCCTTACGAGCAGTACTTC. Its protein is CASSTGTPYEQYF. The chain carries TRBV6-1 and TRBJ2-7; D assignment may be TRBD1 or TRBD2 (5 bases each). V lost 5 bases and J 4 bases, leaving 12 bases between the germline ends. The CDR3 consists of 13 residues. The germline CDR1 and CDR2 sequences are MNHNS and SASEGT.

This sequence joins TRBV7-2 and TRBJ2-3; 10 bases fit TRBD2. This CDR3 has 17 amino acids. The V segment lost 1 base and the J segment 3 bases; nucleotides outside the gene matches: 7. The V gene's germline CDR1 is SGHTA and CDR2 FQGNSA. CDR3 nucleotides: TGTGCCAGCAGCTTAGTCGCGTCTAGCGGGAGTACAGATACGCAGTATTTT. This sequence encodes CASSLVASSGSTDTQYF.

Note on this clone: This sample also contains other DNA sequences that code for the same CDR3. This chain uses TRBV5-1 with TRBJ2-1; 8 nucleotides agree with TRBD2. This CDR3 has 15 amino acids. J was trimmed by 2 bases and V by 3 bases; bases with no gene match: 4. Germline-derived CDR1 and CDR2 are SGHRS and YFSETQ. The CDR3 sequence: CASSSSSGTYNEQFF. The CDR3 DNA sequence: TGCGCCAGCAGCTCTAGTAGCGGGACCTACAATGAGCAGTTCTTC.

In its sample, this clone was seen once. The chain links TRBV7-2 to TRBJ2-4; 7 nucleotides match TRBD1. This CDR3 has 16 residues. The J segment lost 0 bases and the V segment lost 5 bases, leaving 7 bases of the junction unmatched. Germline V gives CDR1 SGHTA, CDR2 FQGNSA. The CDR3 bases are TGTGCCAGCAGCCCGAGACAGGGCTTAGCCAAAAACATTCAGTACTTC. This sequence encodes CASSPRQGLAKNIQYF.

The chain employs TRBV15 and TRBJ2-7; D uncertain. V was cut by 5 bases and J by 2 bases, with 10 bases left in between. This CDR3 spans 13 amino acids. Germline V gene sequence: CDR1 LNHNV, CDR2 YYDKDF (reference sequence). The CDR3 DNA follows: TGTGCCACCAGCGGCCTAGTGACCTACGAGCAGTACTTC. This codes for CATSGLVTYEQYF.